This entry describes one T cell receptor (beta chain). The target antigen is unknown. Trimming left V 3 bases short and J 7 bases short, with 12 bases between. Germline loops: CDR1 KGHSH, CDR2 LQKENI. There are 13 residues in the CDR3. The data stem from a study of blood T cells in healthy people across ages. With each sample, at least 5 micrograms of total RNA were extracted. The authors ran a second PCR of about 7 to 11 cycles using a sample-barcoded 5' primer and a J-beta primer mix. TCRdb reprocessed the 5' RACE reads via MiXCR and lists one record per CDR3 protein. This table holds about 720,000 distinct CDR3 sequences, 22% found once. Findings and limits, study-wide: Diversity of TCR beta correlated strongly with naive T cell percentage. Estimates of total diversity, which came from one million sequenced T cells, were considered to be underestimates.

The V and J genes are TRBV18 and TRBJ1-2, with no clear D. The sequencing sample was made of blood. The clonotype originates from a man aged 70 or older in good health. In DNA, the CDR3 is TGTGCCAGCTCACCTGAGAGGGATGCTGGCTACACCTTC. Amino acids: CASSPERDAGYTF. Using reference TRBV18 and TRBJ1-2 for the parts outside the CDR3, the full variable domain is NAGVMQNPRHLVRRRGQEARLRCSPMKGHSHVYWYRQLPEEGLKFMVYLQKENIIDESGMPKERFSAEFPKEGPSILRIQQVVRGDSAAYFCASSPERDAGYTFGSGTRLTVV.